The clone carrying this TCR beta chain was observed a single time. Sequencing used immunoSEQ multiplex PCR; TCRdb keeps in-frame clones, though not all of them. The sample includes about 87,000 clones, around 93% of them seen just once. The entry originates in a study of T cell changes during pregnancy in multiple sclerosis. The germline V and J ends were trimmed by 3 bases and 8 bases, with 13 bases remaining between them. The CDR3 has 14 residues. The germline V gene has CDR1 MNHNS and CDR2 SASEGT. The rearrangement joins TRBV6-1 to TRBJ1-4; possible D gene TRBD1, 6 bases. This sample comprised peripheral blood, obtained in the third trimester of pregnancy. This sequence was found in a female donor in good health, enrolled as a control in a pregnancy study. The CDR3 reads CASSDAGGLEKLFF. The CDR3 DNA reads TGTGCCAGCAGTGATGCGGGGGGCTTAGAAAAACTGTTTTTT.